This T cell receptor (beta chain) comes out of a study of cytomegalovirus exposure and HLA in healthy donors. Germline CDR1 reads MNHEY; CDR2 reads SVGAGI. Germline trimming cut 2 bases from V and 9 bases from J; bases unmatched to any gene: 11. The CDR3 loop spans 15 amino acids. Both 60 Vbeta primers and 13 Jbeta primers went into the PCR. Sequencing used immunoSEQ multiplex PCR; TCRdb keeps in-frame clones, though not all of them. The repertoire has 150,000 to 200,000 clones, roughly three quarters of them found once; the top ten carry roughly 14%. Sequencing input: PBMCs. The chain combines TRBV6-5 with TRBJ2-7, with 9 bases aligning to TRBD1. The origin of this receptor is a woman in her thirties or forties in good health and CMV-seronegative. The CDR3 DNA reads as TGTGCCAGCAGTTACCTCGGGACAGGGACGGTGGCGCAGTACTTC. Translation: CASSYLGTGTVAQYF.